This T cell receptor beta chain was sequenced in a study of blood T cells in healthy people across ages (dated by TCRdb to 2015 to 2017). Regarding the study in general: In model experiments, template switching captured about one uniquely barcoded TCR beta cDNA molecule for every two T cells. To avoid experimental bias, donors of different ages were spread randomly across the sequencing lanes. For two donors (one aged 18 to 30 and one aged 80 or older), the study analyzed two additional independent replicas of 1 million unique cDNA reads from the same blood draw. The donors were split into four age groups: young (average about 16 years), middle-aged (around 40), aged (roughly 60) and long-lived (approximately 80). Age-related changes in TCR beta repertoire diversity were measured in the study by deep sequencing normalized with unique cDNA molecular identifiers.

Donors were around 37 systemically healthy Caucasian individuals from Russia aged roughly 6 to 95 years. Each donor gave about 10 milliliters of peripheral blood, drawn into EDTA-treated Vacutainer tubes. PBMCs were isolated by Ficoll-Paque density-gradient centrifugation, with at least 6 million obtained per sample. Total RNA was extracted from PBMCs with Trizol reagent, with at least 5 micrograms obtained per sample. Naive CD45RAhigh/CD27high T cell percentages were measured by flow cytometry on a PBMC aliquot from every donor. Of note for this clonotype: Its antigen is still unknown. There are no base qualities to consult, and no much larger clone falls within one base.

Libraries were prepared through 5' RACE. Data came from an Illumina HiSeq 2500. A second PCR of about 7 to 12 cycles was run with a J-beta primer mix and a sample-barcoded 5' primer. A template-switch 5' adaptor carrying 12 random nucleotides introduced a unique molecular identifier onto each TCR beta cDNA molecule. Each sample yielded at least 3 million CDR3-containing paired-end reads. The Mint cDNA synthesis kit, primed by a TRBC-specific oligonucleotide, was used to synthesize first-strand cDNA from all RNA. All cDNA was treated with uracil-DNA glycosylase and then went through a first 18-cycle PCR with the universal primers M1SS and BC2_uni_R. The study's own analysis went as follows. For normalization, 1 million high-quality reads were randomly selected from each sample, with every read carrying a distinct molecular identifier. Instead of being binned into consensus sequences, reads with shared molecular identifiers were discarded. CDR3 identification, clonotype clustering and error correction used MiTCR with a Q25 quality threshold and the strictest error-elimination algorithm. A nonparametric unseen species model with Euler transformation was used to estimate lower-bound total TCR beta diversity. The raw public data were reprocessed by TCRdb itself: fastp quality trimming at Q25, MiXCR clonotype calling, in-frame beta chains only. Every distinct CDR3 protein forms one entry, paired with its most common genes and DNA. These V and J calls derive from TCRdb rather than the authors' analysis. This sample has 1.5 million or so distinct CDR3 sequences in its table, and about 43% of those were observed once. Roughly 8.2% of the sample goes to the ten largest clones.

Summary of the overall study and its limitations: As age increased, observed TCR beta diversity per million T cells dropped in a roughly linear way, and a significant reduction was already evident by age 40. There was a strong correlation between observed TCR beta diversity and the percentage of naive T cells measured by flow cytometry. Bulk unsorted PBMC profiling prevented conclusive comparison of naive and antigen-experienced compartments. Compared with the aged group, the long-lived group had more naive CD4+ T cells, fewer expanded clones and increased TCR diversity, suggesting age selection. Total diversity estimates from one million sequenced T cells were considered lower bounds and underestimates. Because the CMV infection status of the donors was unknown, age-related changes in expanded clonotypes may potentially have been confounded.

From the cysteine through the phenylalanine, the CDR3 covers 17 amino acids. Only the CDR3 part of the read is kept: 51 bases, read in frame from the first base. V loses 6 bases, J loses 4 bases, and the germline ends lie 24 bases apart. The germline V gene encodes CDR1 ENHRY and CDR2 SYGVKD. Sequencing used blood. This receptor chain uses TRBV10-3 and TRBJ1-1, with a tentative D gene TRBD1 over 5 matching bases. This receptor was taken from a woman between 18 and 30 years old in good health. CDR3 region: CAISGTGVAVAGTEAFF. The nucleotides read TGTGCCATCAGCGGTACGGGGGTTGCAGTCGCGGGCACTGAAGCTTTCTTT.